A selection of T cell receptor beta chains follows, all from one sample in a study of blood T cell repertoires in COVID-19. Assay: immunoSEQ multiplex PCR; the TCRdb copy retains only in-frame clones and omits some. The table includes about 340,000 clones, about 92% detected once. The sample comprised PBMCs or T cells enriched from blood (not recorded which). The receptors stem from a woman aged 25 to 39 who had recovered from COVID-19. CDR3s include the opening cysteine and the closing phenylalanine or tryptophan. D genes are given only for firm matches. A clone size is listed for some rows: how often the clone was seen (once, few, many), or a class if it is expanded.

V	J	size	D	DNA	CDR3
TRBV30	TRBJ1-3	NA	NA	TGTGCCTGGTCGGGCTCTGGAAACACCATATATTTT	CAWSGSGNTIYF
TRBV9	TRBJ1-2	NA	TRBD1	TGTGCCAGCACCCCTTCGGGACAGGGGATCTATGGCTACACCTTC	CASTPSGQGIYGYTF
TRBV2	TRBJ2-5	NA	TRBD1	TGTGCCAGCCGGTCCTTCCGGGACAGGGACAAAGAGACCCAGTACTTC	CASRSFRDRDKETQYF
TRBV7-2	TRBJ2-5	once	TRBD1	TGTGCCAGCACCCCGCCGGGACAGGGGATGGTGGAGACCCAGTACTTC	CASTPPGQGMVETQYF
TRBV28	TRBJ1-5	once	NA	TGTGCCAGCAGTGCCGGTCAGCCCCAGCATTTT	CASSAGQPQHF
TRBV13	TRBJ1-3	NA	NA	TGTGCCAGCAGCTTAGGCCTCGGGGCTGGAAACACCATATATTTT	CASSLGLGAGNTIYF
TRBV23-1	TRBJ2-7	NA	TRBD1	TGCGCCAGCAGTCAATCCGGTACAGGGGCTGGGCAGTACTTC	CASSQSGTGAGQYF
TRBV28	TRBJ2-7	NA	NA	TGTGCCAGCAAAAAAGGGGTTTCCTACGAGCAGTACTTC	CASKKGVSYEQYF
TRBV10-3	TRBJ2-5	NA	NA	TGTGCCATCAGCTTTAAGTTAGCGGTCCAAGAGACCCAGTACTTC	CAISFKLAVQETQYF
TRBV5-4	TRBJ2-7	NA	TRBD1	TGTGCCAGCAGTTACAGGACAGGGGAATTCGAGCAGTACTTC	CASSYRTGEFEQYF
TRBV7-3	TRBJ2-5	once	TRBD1	TGTGCCAGCAGCTTAGTGGGACAGGGTTTGGAGACCCAGTACTTC	CASSLVGQGLETQYF
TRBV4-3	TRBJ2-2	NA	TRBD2	TGCGCCAGCAGCCGGACGGCGGGGACTAGTAGGCGGGAGCTGTTTTTT	CASSRTAGTSRRELFF
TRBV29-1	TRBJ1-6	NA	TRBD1	TGCAGCGACCCCGGGACAGGGGGTTTCTATAATTCACCCCTCCACTTT	CSDPGTGGFYNSPLHF
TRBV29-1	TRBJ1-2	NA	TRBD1	TGCAGCGCCCCCTCACAGGGGTTTGGCTACACCTTC	CSAPSQGFGYTF
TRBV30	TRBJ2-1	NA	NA	TGTGCCACTTTGAATGACTGCTACAATGAGCAGTTCTTC	CATLNDCYNEQFF
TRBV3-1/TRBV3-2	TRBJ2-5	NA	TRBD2	TGTGCCAGCAGCCCGAGACTAGCGGGAGCTAAAGAGACCCAGTACTTC	CASSPRLAGAKETQYF
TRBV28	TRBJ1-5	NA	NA	TGTGCCAGCAGTTTAATAGACAATCAGCCCCAGCATTTT	CASSLIDNQPQHF
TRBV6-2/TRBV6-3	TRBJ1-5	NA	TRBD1	TGTGCCAGCAGTTACCTAGACAGGGGGGGGAAGCCCCAGCATTTT	CASSYLDRGGKPQHF
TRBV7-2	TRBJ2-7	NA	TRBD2	TGTGCCAGCAGGCGGGGGGGCTCCTACGAGCAGTACTTC	CASRRGGSYEQYF
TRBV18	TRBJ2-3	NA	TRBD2	TGTGCCAGCTCACTTAGCGGGCTATGGGATACGCAGTATTTT	CASSLSGLWDTQYF
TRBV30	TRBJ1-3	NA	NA	TGTGCCTGGAGACAGGGCCGCTCTGGAAACACCATATATTTT	CAWRQGRSGNTIYF
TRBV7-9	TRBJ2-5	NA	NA	TGTGCCAGCAGCTTTACCGGGGAGGAGACCCAGTACTTC	CASSFTGEETQYF
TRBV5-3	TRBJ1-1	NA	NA	TGTGCCAGAAGCCGAAACAGGGCAGTGAACACTGAAGCTTTCTTT	CARSRNRAVNTEAFF
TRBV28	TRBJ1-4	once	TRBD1	TGTGCCAGCAGTATTCAGGGGGCAAGGACCCTAATACTGTTTTTT	CASSIQGARTLILFF
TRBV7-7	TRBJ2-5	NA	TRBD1	TGTGCTAGCAGCCCGACCTTACAGGGGATGGAGACCCAGTACTTC	CASSPTLQGMETQYF
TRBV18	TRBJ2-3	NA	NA	TGTGCCAGCTCACCTGAGATAGATACGCAGTATTTT	CASSPEIDTQYF
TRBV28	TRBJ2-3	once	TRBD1	TGTGCCACCTGGGACAGAAACACAGATACGCAGTATTTT	CATWDRNTDTQYF
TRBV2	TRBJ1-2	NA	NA	TGTGCCAGCAGTGAAAACGGTTATTCTAACTATGGCTACACCTTC	CASSENGYSNYGYTF
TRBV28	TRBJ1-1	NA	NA	TGTGCCAGCAGTTTCCCGAGGGGGATGAACACTGAAGCTTTCTTT	CASSFPRGMNTEAFF
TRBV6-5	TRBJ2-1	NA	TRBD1	TGTGCCAGCAGTCGACAGGGAAATGAGCAGTTCTTC	CASSRQGNEQFF
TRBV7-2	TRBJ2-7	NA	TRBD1	TGTGCCAGCAGACTGACAGGGGGGCCTACCTACGAGCAGTACTTC	CASRLTGGPTYEQYF
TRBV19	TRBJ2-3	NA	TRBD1	TGTGCCAGTAGTACTGACAGGGGCACCTCTATCACAGATACGCAGTATTTT	CASSTDRGTSITDTQYF
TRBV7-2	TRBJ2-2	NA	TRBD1	TGTGCCAGCAGCTTACGACAGGGCCACGGGGAGCTGTTTTTT	CASSLRQGHGELFF
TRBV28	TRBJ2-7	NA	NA	TGTGCCAGCGTGGAGGCCTACGAGCAGTACTTC	CASVEAYEQYF
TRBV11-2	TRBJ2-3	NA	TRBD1	TGTGCCAGCAGCGAGGGGACAGGGAAACTGGCTAGCACAGATACGCAGTATTTT	CASSEGTGKLASTDTQYF
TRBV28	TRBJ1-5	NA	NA	TGTGCCAGCAGTGGCGGGGGCGGTGATAGCAATCAGCCCCAGCATTTT	CASSGGGGDSNQPQHF
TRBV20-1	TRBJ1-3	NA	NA	TGCAGTGCTAGTCTTGCACTGAACTCTGGAAACACCATATATTTT	CSASLALNSGNTIYF
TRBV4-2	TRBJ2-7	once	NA	TGTGCCAGCAGCCAAGGGGGAGCGGTCTACGAGCAGTACTTC	CASSQGGAVYEQYF
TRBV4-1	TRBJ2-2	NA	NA	TGCGCCAGCAGCCAAGGAAGCAGCGGCACCGGGGAGCTGTTTTTT	CASSQGSSGTGELFF
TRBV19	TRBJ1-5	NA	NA	TGTGCCAGTAGTATTAGAACAGGCAATCAGCCCCAGCATTTT	CASSIRTGNQPQHF
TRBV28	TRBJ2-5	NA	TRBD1	TGTGCCAGCAGTTATGCGGGACAGGGTGGACAGACCCAGTACTTC	CASSYAGQGGQTQYF